The 26 T cell receptor beta chains below all came from one sample that was sequenced in a study of OX40 agonist ivuxolimab in advanced cancers. Here immunoSEQ multiplex PCR was the method, and the copy in TCRdb shows in-frame clones only, minus some. The data hold approximately 16,000 clones, with approximately 77% observed a single time. This material consisted of CD4+ or CD8+ T cells sorted from blood, taken in a trial of the OX40 agonist ivuxolimab. These receptor sequences come from an adult with an advanced solid tumor such as melanoma, head and neck, liver or kidney cancer.

The chain is built from TRBV10-3 and TRBJ1-3; no definite D call. Trimming took 3 bases from V and 1 from J, leaving 10 bases between them. Germline CDR1 reads ENHRY; CDR2 reads SYGVKD. The CDR3 totals 15 residues. CDR3 in DNA: TGTGCCATCAGTGACGCGGCGGGGTCTGGAAACACCATATATTTT. Translating it yields CAISDAAGSGNTIYF.

By proportion, this clone is medium-sized. This sequence joins TRBV9 and TRBJ2-1, with D perhaps matching TRBD2 (7 bases). Trimming stripped 0 bases from V and 5 bases from J, with 12 bases between. Germline V CDR1 and CDR2: SGDLS, YYNGEE. This CDR3 region has 15 residues. CDR3 nucleotide sequence: TGTGCCAGCAGCGTAGGGCGGGGGCAACACAATGAGCAGTTCTTC. Translation gives CASSVGRGQHNEQFF.

This clone was recorded once. The chain combines TRBV5-6 with TRBJ2-7; TRBD1 agrees at 10 bases. The V and J ends lost 0 bases and 2 bases, in that order; junction bases with no gene match: 8. Germline V lookup: CDR1 SGHDT, CDR2 YYEEEE. This CDR3 is built from 17 residues. As DNA, the CDR3 is TGTGCCAGCAGCTTGGCTGGGGGACAGGGGCGTCCCTACGAGCAGTACTTC. Amino acids: CASSLAGGQGRPYEQYF.

The chain has TRBV11-3 and TRBJ1-2, with a possible D match to TRBD1 (5 bases). V lost 2 bases and J 4 bases, leaving 14 bases between the germline ends. Germline V gene sequence: CDR1 SGHNT, CDR2 YENEEA. The CDR3 totals 15 residues. CDR3 bases: TGTGCCAGCAGCTTACATCACGGGGACTGCTATGGCTACACCTTC. It codes for CASSLHHGDCYGYTF.

The chain links TRBV5-1 to TRBJ2-1; 7 bases fit TRBD2. The CDR3 contains 15 residues. V trimming: 0 bases; J trimming: 4 bases; junction bases outside the gene matches: 4. The germline CDR1 and CDR2 sequences are SGHRS and YFSETQ. CDR3 region: CASSLAAGRYNEQFF. The CDR3 region has the DNA TGCGCCAGCAGCTTGGCAGCGGGGAGATACAATGAGCAGTTCTTC. The full variable domain, rest sourced from reference TRBV5-1 and TRBJ2-1, is KAGVTQTPRYLIKTRGQQVTLSCSPISGHRSVSWYQQTPGQGLQFLFEYFSETQRNKGNFPGRFSGRQFSNSRSEMNVSTLELGDSALYLCASSLAAGRYNEQFFGPGTRLTVL.

V is TRBV6-6 and J is TRBJ2-3; D is unclear. The CDR3 consists of 13 residues. Trimming took 8 bases from V and 2 from J, leaving 11 bases between them. Germline CDR1 and CDR2: MNHNY and SVGAGI (reference sequence). CDR3 nucleotides: TGTGCCAGCGCGCTGGCGGTCACAGATACGCAGTATTTT. It is translated as CASALAVTDTQYF.

This clone appeared once. Here the CDR3 reads CASSSQTGINTEAFF. CDR3 DNA sequence: TGTGCCAGCAGCTCCCAAACTGGGATCAACACTGAAGCTTTCTTT. The chain links TRBV13 to TRBJ1-1; no clear D. Between the trimmed V and J ends, which lost 4 bases and 2 bases, there was a span of 14 bases. The germline gives CDR1 PRHDT, CDR2 FYEKMQ (reference sequence). The CDR3 is made up of 15 amino acids.

The J gene is TRBJ2-3, the V gene TRBV27, with a possible D match to TRBD2 (6 bases). Looked up from germline, CDR1 is MNHEY and CDR2 is SMNVEV (reference sequence). This CDR3 region has 14 residues. Trimming left V 5 bases short and J 6 bases short, with 15 bases between. The CDR3 bases are TGTGCCAGCAGTAGCCGGGGGATCACTGATACGCAGTATTTT. This gives the protein CASSSRGITDTQYF.

This clone was recorded only once. The chain couples TRBV9 to TRBJ2-5; TRBD2 agrees at 7 bases. The CDR3 is made up of 13 amino acids. CDR1 is SGDLS, CDR2 YYNGEE, per germline. V gave up 6 bases and J gave up 3 bases; unmatched junction bases: 5. The CDR3, as DNA: TGTGCCAGCAATGGGGGAGGGGAAGAGACCCAGTACTTC. Translating gives CASNGGGEETQYF.

The gene calls are TRBV18 and TRBJ1-1; 7 positions match TRBD1. V shed 0 bases, J shed 1 base, and the junction held 11 bases outside the gene matches. This CDR3 is 18 amino acids long. Germline CDR1 KGHSH, CDR2 LQKENI. CDR3: CASSPPLQGTFANTEAFF. The CDR3 coding sequence is TGTGCCAGCTCACCACCACTACAGGGGACTTTTGCGAACACTGAAGCTTTCTTT.

V and J are TRBV5-8 and TRBJ2-7; no firm D call. This CDR3 is 12 amino acids long. V shed 0 bases and J shed 3 bases, with 4 bases lying between them. CDR1 is SGHTS and CDR2 is YDEGEE in the germline V gene. CDR3 DNA sequence: TGTGCCAGCAGCTTGGGATTCTACGAGCAGTACTTC. Protein sequence: CASSLGFYEQYF.

The V and J genes are TRBV5-1 and TRBJ2-5, with 9 bases that match TRBD2. The germline CDR1 and CDR2 sequences are SGHRS and YFSETQ. CDR3 length: 16 residues. Trimming cost V 2 bases and J 5 bases; bases outside gene matches: 10. The CDR3 sequence is CASSLGTSGSGETQYF. DNA for the CDR3: TGCGCCAGCAGCTTAGGTACTAGCGGGTCCGGTGAGACCCAGTACTTC.

This sequence joins TRBV4-3 and TRBJ1-2; 8 nucleotides align to TRBD1. Germline V lookup: CDR1 LGHNA, CDR2 YSLEER. The CDR3 loop spans 14 amino acids. V lost 3 bases, J lost 7 bases, and 7 bases stayed unmatched. CDR3: CASSHGQGTAGYTF. CDR3 DNA sequence: TGCGCCAGCAGCCATGGACAGGGCACGGCTGGCTACACCTTC.

DNA for the CDR3: TGTGCCAGCAGTTATGGGGCAGGGGGCACCTACGAGCAGTACTTC. Protein product: CASSYGAGGTYEQYF. This chain connects TRBV6-5 to TRBJ2-7; 8 nucleotides line up with TRBD1. The CDR3 spans 15 residues. Unmatched junction bases numbered 6, after V lost 3 bases and J lost 2 bases. Germline values: CDR1 MNHEY, CDR2 SVGAGI.

The chain couples TRBV6-1 to TRBJ1-2; D gene unclear. Germline lookup yields CDR1 MNHNS and CDR2 SASEGT. V was cut by 6 bases and J by 5 bases, with 16 bases left in between. The CDR3 sequence is 14 residues long. The CDR3 DNA reads as TGTGCCAGCAGACCCATTGGGGTGCCGTATGGCTACACCTTC. This encodes CASRPIGVPYGYTF.

The gene calls are TRBV5-1 and TRBJ1-1, with a tentative D call TRBD1 (6 bases). The CDR3 extends over 15 amino acids. Between the trimmed V and J ends, which lost 4 bases and 1 base, there was a span of 14 bases. Germline lookup yields CDR1 SGHRS and CDR2 YFSETQ. The CDR3 DNA reads as TGCGCCAGCAGCGGTACAGGGTCGGCGAACACTGAAGCTTTCTTT. Protein sequence: CASSGTGSANTEAFF.

Turning to this clone: Compared with germline, one end of the junction differs, possibly owing to a read error. This same CDR3 is encoded by further DNA sequences in the sample. The chain has TRBV19 and TRBJ2-7, with unresolved D. The CDR3 contains 15 residues. Looked up from germline, CDR1 is LNHDA and CDR2 is SQIVND (reference sequence). Here the CDR3 reads CASSSIEGYSYEQYF. Here the CDR3 DNA reads TGTGCCAGTAGTTCCATCGAAGGCTACTCCTATGAGCAGTACTTC. Looking up the rest from reference TRBV19 and TRBJ2-7 gives the full variable domain: DGGITQSPKYLFRKEGQNVTLSCEQNLNHDAMYWYRQDPGQGLRLIYYSQIVNDFQKGDIAEGYSVSREKKESFPLTVTSAQKNPTAFYLCASSSIEGYSYEQYFGPGTRLTVT.

V gene TRBV4-1 combines with J gene TRBJ1-4; D unresolved. CDR3 length: 17 amino acids. The V gene's germline CDR1 is MGHRA and CDR2 YSYEKL. The V and J ends lost 0 bases and 5 bases respectively, with 16 bases between them. Here the CDR3 reads CASSQDPYPDGNEKLFF. The CDR3 DNA is TGCGCCAGCAGCCAAGATCCATACCCTGATGGGAATGAAAAACTGTTTTTT.

This rearrangement joins TRBV19 to TRBJ1-5, with D possibly matching TRBD1 (6 bases). V was shortened by 5 bases and J by 7 bases, with 21 bases between the two germline ends. The CDR3 has 16 residues. In germline, CDR1 is LNHDA, CDR2 SQIVND (reference sequence). In DNA form, the CDR3 reads TGTGCCAGTAGTGCCAGGCCGGGGGGCGCGGGGCAGCCCCAGCATTTT. It translates to CASSARPGGAGQPQHF.

V and J are TRBV13 and TRBJ2-1; 12 nucleotides agree with TRBD2. This CDR3 is 14 amino acids long. The germline V gene encodes CDR1 PRHDT and CDR2 FYEKMQ (reference sequence). Unmatched junction bases numbered 3, after V lost 4 bases and J lost 8 bases. The CDR3 spells CASSSTSGGDEQFF. Here the CDR3 DNA reads TGTGCCAGCAGCTCGACTAGCGGGGGCGATGAGCAGTTCTTC.

J is TRBJ2-5 and V is TRBV2, with TRBD2 as a possible D gene (6 bases). The germline gives CDR1 SNHLY, CDR2 FYNNEI. The CDR3 is 15 amino acids. V gave up 8 bases and J gave up 1 base, with 17 bases separating them. This CDR3 reads CASSELGGTQETQYF. For the CDR3, the DNA is TGTGCCAGCTCAGAACTCGGGGGAACCCAAGAGACCCAGTACTTC.

The V and J genes are TRBV11-3 and TRBJ1-1; no firm D call. Trimming pared 5 bases from V and 1 base from J, leaving 11 bases between. The CDR3 totals 14 residues. Germline CDR1 SGHNT, CDR2 YENEEA. The CDR3 nucleotides read TGTGCCAGCAGCCGGGTGAGAAGGAACACTGAAGCTTTCTTT. This sequence encodes CASSRVRRNTEAFF.

The chain joins TRBV11-1 to TRBJ2-1; D gene ambiguous. V was cut by 4 bases and J by 7 bases, with 23 bases left in between. Germline V gene data show CDR1 as SGHAT and CDR2 as FQDESV (reference sequence). This CDR3 spans 17 amino acids. Here the CDR3 DNA reads TGTGCCAGCAGCTCCACCGGTGTCTGGGGAAGTGGGAATGAGCAGTTCTTC. Translating it yields CASSSTGVWGSGNEQFF.

The chain has TRBV6-5 and TRBJ1-1; D possibly corresponds to TRBD1 (5 bases). The germline V gene encodes CDR1 MNHEY and CDR2 SVGAGI. Trimming removed 7 bases at V and 0 bases at J, with 9 bases between. CDR3 length equals 13 residues. The CDR3 region is CASNPTVNTEAFF. In DNA, the CDR3 is TGTGCCAGCAATCCGACAGTGAACACTGAAGCTTTCTTT.

The chain employs TRBV6-5 and TRBJ1-6; 10 nucleotides match TRBD1. Unmatched junction bases numbered 4, after V lost 6 bases and J lost 5 bases. Germline CDR1 MNHEY, CDR2 SVGAGI. CDR3 length: 15 residues. The CDR3 DNA sequence: TGTGCCAGCAGCTGGGACAGGGGAGATAATTCACCCCTCCACTTT. Protein product: CASSWDRGDNSPLHF.

The V call is TRBV27, the J call TRBJ2-1; a possible D gene is TRBD1 (6 bases). CDR1 is MNHEY and CDR2 is SMNVEV in the germline V gene (reference sequence). This CDR3 comprises 12 residues. Deletions cut 6 bases from V and 10 bases from J, with 13 bases between. CDR3 sequence reads: CASRPYGQEQFF. CDR3 DNA: TGTGCCAGCAGACCTTACGGACAGGAGCAGTTCTTC.